The clone carrying this T cell receptor beta chain has at least ten counts. The antigen remains undetermined. The sample originates from a study of neurological immune-mediated disorders. The study's findings and limits: Multiple sclerosis was found to have the least TCR clonal expansion, below healthy controls, and HTLV-1-associated myelopathy the most.

The germline V and J ends were trimmed by 2 bases and 6 bases, with 13 bases remaining between them. The CDR3 has 14 amino acids. Germline lookup yields CDR1 SGHDN and CDR2 FVKESK. TCRdb itself ran the 5' RACE reads through MiXCR, one entry per CDR3 protein. The table has about 50,000 distinct CDR3 sequences, approximately 10% seen once. This chain connects TRBV14 to TRBJ1-1; D remains ambiguous. This sequence originates from a man in his 70s with HTLV-1-associated myelopathy (HAM/TSP). Sequencing input: PBMCs. CDR3 residues: CASSQLGWAAEAFF. CDR3 in DNA: TGTGCCAGCAGCCAATTGGGTTGGGCAGCTGAAGCTTTCTTT. The full variable domain, in which reference TRBV14 and TRBJ1-1 provide the parts outside the CDR3, is EAGVTQFPSHSVIEKGQTVTLRCDPISGHDNLYWYRRVMGKEIKFLLHFVKESKQDESGMPNNRFLAERTGGTYSTLKVQPAELEDSGVYFCASSQLGWAAEAFFGQGTRLTVV.